This T cell receptor beta chain was captured by sequencing in a study of T cell responses to AZD1222 COVID-19 vaccine. The CDR3 covers 20 residues. Germline lookup yields CDR1 MRHNA and CDR2 SNTAGT. V lost 0 bases and J lost 0; bases outside the gene matches: 12. Sequencing used immunoSEQ multiplex PCR; TCRdb keeps in-frame clones, though not all of them. The repertoire holds roughly 120,000 clones, approximately 85% seen once, with around 6.2% in the top ten. Findings and caveats of the study: Clonal diversity was possibly underestimated; the donors were predominantly white British and more often female.

As regards this clone: Antigen unknown.

This clonotype originated in an adult in good health. The starting material was peripheral blood, obtained on day 0 of AZD1222 vaccination. This rearrangement joins TRBV6-4 to TRBJ2-7, with 12 bases aligning to TRBD2. CDR3 loop: CASSDSQPSGGVVNSYEQYF. CDR3 nucleotide sequence: TGTGCCAGCAGTGACTCCCAGCCTAGCGGGGGGGTGGTGAACTCCTACGAGCAGTACTTC.